Shown below are 25 T cell receptor beta chains from a single sample sequenced in a study of T cell repertoires in cytomegalovirus infection. One entry per CDR3 protein, called by TCRdb with MiXCR from the reads. This table has almost 300,000 distinct CDR3 sequences, 9.6% appearing once. The sequenced sample consisted of PBMCs. All receptors come from a human donor in good health (CMV status not recorded). Some clones in this sample may be carry-over from other donors' samples.

The sample holds a few counts of this clonotype. The genes are TRBV15 and TRBJ2-5, with a tentative D call TRBD1 (6 bases). This CDR3 has 15 amino acids. Trimming shortened V by 0 bases and J by 5 bases, and 13 bases separated the two germline ends. Germline-derived CDR1 and CDR2 are LNHNV and YYDKDF (reference sequence). The CDR3 here is CATSREYRETETQYF. The DNA for the CDR3 is TGTGCCACCAGCAGAGAGTACAGGGAAACGGAGACCCAGTACTTC.

Many counts were recorded for this clonotype. The rearrangement joins TRBV7-2 to TRBJ2-3; 7 bases map to TRBD2. Losses at the gene ends were 2 bases for V and 3 bases for J; bases not matched to a gene: 5. CDR3 length: 15 residues. The germline gives CDR1 SGHTA, CDR2 FQGNSA. The CDR3 is CASSLMGGGTDTQYF. The CDR3 nucleotides are TGTGCCAGCAGCTTAATGGGGGGGGGTACAGATACGCAGTATTTT.

This clonotype came up many times. The chain recombines TRBV10-3 with TRBJ2-7; 10 positions match TRBD2. V was pared by 4 bases and J by 4 bases, with 1 base of the junction left unmatched. This CDR3 spans 13 amino acids. The germline gives CDR1 ENHRY, CDR2 SYGVKD. CDR3 loop: CAISASGGYEQYV. The CDR3 DNA sequence: TGTGCCATCAGTGCTAGCGGGGGTTACGAGCAGTACGTC.

This clonotype has ten or more counts. The chain recombines TRBV20-1 with TRBJ2-1; 9 nucleotides line up with TRBD1. Germline CDR1 DFQATT, CDR2 SNEGSKA (reference sequence). This CDR3 is 16 amino acids long. Trimming cost V 5 bases and J 1 base; bases outside gene matches: 9. DNA for the CDR3: TGCAGTGCTTCGACAGGGGGGGTCGGATCCTACAATGAGCAGTTCTTC. The encoded protein is CSASTGGVGSYNEQFF.

There are many counts of this clonotype. The chain links TRBV6-2 or TRBV6-3 to TRBJ1-3; D is ambiguous. Per germline, CDR1 MNHEY and CDR2 SVGEGT. The CDR3 runs to 18 residues. Trimming removed 0 bases from V and 1 base from J, with 16 bases in between. The CDR3: CASSYSTTLPESGNTIYF. The CDR3 DNA follows: TGTGCCAGCAGTTACTCGACGACCCTCCCTGAGTCTGGAAACACCATATATTTT.

This clonotype was picked up many times. The rearrangement uses TRBV28 and TRBJ1-1; D is perhaps TRBD1 (5 bases). This CDR3 is 15 amino acids long. V was pared by 1 base and J by 2 bases, with 11 bases between. Germline V gene lookup returns CDR1 MDHEN and CDR2 SYDVKM. The CDR3 bases are TGTGCCAGCAGTTTATTCGGCAGGGTCAACACTGAAGCTTTCTTT. This codes for CASSLFGRVNTEAFF. The full variable domain, in which reference TRBV28 and TRBJ1-1 provide the parts outside the CDR3, is DVKVTQSSRYLVKRTGEKVFLECVQDMDHENMFWYRQDPGLGLRLIYFSYDVKMKEKGDIPEGYSVSREKKERFSLILESASTNQTSMYLCASSLFGRVNTEAFFGQGTRLTVV.

This clonotype was seen repeatedly, ten times or more. J is TRBJ1-1 and V is TRBV5-1; maybe TRBD1 (5 bases). CDR1 and CDR2 (germline): SGHRS, YFSETQ. CDR3 size: 15 residues. Trimming stripped 10 bases from V and 2 bases from J, with 21 bases between. The CDR3 reads CASGTGSGRNTEAFF. In DNA form, the CDR3 reads TGCGCCTCCGGTACCGGGTCAGGGCGTAACACTGAAGCTTTCTTT.

The chain carries TRBV3-1 and TRBJ1-1, with a tentative D call TRBD1 (5 bases). V lost 4 bases, J lost 4 bases, and 13 bases lay in between. This CDR3 comprises 14 residues. Germline V lookup: CDR1 LGHDT, CDR2 YNNKEL (reference sequence). The CDR3 coding sequence is TGTGCCAGCAGCCGACTTCAGGGTCGCACTGAAGCTTTCTTT. Protein product: CASSRLQGRTEAFF.

The sample holds many counts of this clonotype. The chain is built from TRBV18 and TRBJ2-7; 9 positions agree with TRBD1. V trimming: 3 bases; J trimming: 5 bases; junction bases outside the gene matches: 8. There are 15 residues in the CDR3. Germline lookup yields CDR1 KGHSH and CDR2 LQKENI. In DNA, the CDR3 is TGTGCCAGCTCACCGGAGACAGGGGGGGGCCACGAGCAGTACGTC. Translating gives CASSPETGGGHEQYV.

This clonotype has a count of ten or more. J is TRBJ2-5 and V is TRBV5-4, with unresolved D. The length of the CDR3 is 14 residues. Trimming stripped 1 base from V and 5 bases from J, with 12 bases between. Germline-derived CDR1 and CDR2 are SGHNT and YYREEE (reference sequence). The DNA for the CDR3 is TGTGCCAGCAGCTTGTATGGCGGCGGTGAGACCCAGTACTTC. Its translation is CASSLYGGGETQYF.

This clonotype was seen at least ten times. The chain recombines TRBV10-3 with TRBJ2-7, with 7 bases fitting TRBD1. V lost 0 bases, J lost 4 bases, and 9 bases stayed unmatched. Germline CDR1 is ENHRY and CDR2 is SYGVKD. The CDR3 sequence is 16 residues long. The CDR3 here is CAISESKQGIGYEQYV. The CDR3 DNA follows: TGTGCCATCAGTGAGTCGAAACAGGGGATCGGGTACGAGCAGTACGTC.

V and J are TRBV6-5 and TRBJ2-3, with a tentative D call TRBD2 (6 bases). Germline V gene lookup returns CDR1 MNHEY and CDR2 SVGAGI. The CDR3 is made up of 13 amino acids. V was shortened by 8 bases and J by 2 bases, with 11 bases between the two germline ends. CDR3 nucleotide sequence: TGTGCCAGCGGAGGGCAGAACACAGATACGCAGTATTTT. Amino acid sequence: CASGGQNTDTQYF.

This clonotype was seen repeatedly, ten times or more. In DNA form, the CDR3 reads TGCGCCAGCAGCTTGGGCGAGGGACGGATAAAGTACTTC. Translation: CASSLGEGRIKYF. The chain joins TRBV5-1 to TRBJ2-7; tentatively, D is TRBD1 or TRBD2 (5 bases each). V lost 0 bases to trimming and J lost 11 bases, with 15 bases between them. Germline V gene data show CDR1 as SGHRS and CDR2 as YFSETQ. The CDR3 has 13 amino acids. Together with reference TRBV5-1 and TRBJ2-7, the CDR3 gives the full variable domain: KAGVTQTPRYLIKTRGQQVTLSCSPISGHRSVSWYQQTPGQGLQFLFEYFSETQRNKGNFPGRFSGRQFSNSRSEMNVSTLELGDSALYLCASSLGEGRIKYFGPGTRLTVT.

This clonotype was picked up many times. The V call is TRBV14, the J call TRBJ2-1, with unresolved D. This CDR3 comprises 15 residues. Per the germline V gene, CDR1 is SGHDN and CDR2 is FVKESK. V was trimmed by 1 base and J by 4 bases, leaving 11 bases between them. The CDR3, as DNA: TGTGCCAGCAGCCAAGGGTTCACAGCTTACAATGAGCAGTTCTTC. This encodes CASSQGFTAYNEQFF. The whole variable domain, filled in from reference TRBV14 and TRBJ2-1, reads EAGVTQFPSHSVIEKGQTVTLRCDPISGHDNLYWYRRVMGKEIKFLLHFVKESKQDESGMPNNRFLAERTGGTYSTLKVQPAELEDSGVYFCASSQGFTAYNEQFFGPGTRLTVL.

In this sample, this clonotype turned up a few times. The chain has TRBV29-1 and TRBJ2-3, with 9 nucleotides matching TRBD2. Germline CDR1 is SQVTM and CDR2 is ANQGSEA. V shed 2 bases, J shed 6 bases, and the junction held 9 bases outside the gene matches. This CDR3 has 15 residues. The CDR3 loop reads CSVERGGGAFDTQYF. The CDR3 DNA sequence: TGCAGCGTTGAACGAGGCGGGGGGGCTTTTGATACGCAGTATTTT.

This chain uses TRBV18 with TRBJ1-6, with D unclear. The CDR3 is 17 amino acids. Germline V gene data show CDR1 as KGHSH and CDR2 as LQKENI. Trimming removed 0 bases at V and 0 bases at J, with 9 bases between. CDR3 in amino acids: CASSPPMKSSYNSPLHF. Here the CDR3 DNA reads TGTGCCAGCTCACCACCGATGAAGAGCTCCTATAATTCACCCCTCCACTTT. The full variable domain, in which reference TRBV18 and TRBJ1-6 provide the parts outside the CDR3, is NAGVMQNPRHLVRRRGQEARLRCSPMKGHSHVYWYRQLPEEGLKFMVYLQKENIIDESGMPKERFSAEFPKEGPSILRIQQVVRGDSAAYFCASSPPMKSSYNSPLHFGNGTRLTVT.

In its sample, this clonotype was seen many times. V and J are TRBV7-2 and TRBJ2-3; tentative D call: TRBD1 (5 bases). The CDR3 covers 13 residues. V lost 6 bases, J lost 8 bases, and 15 bases lay in between. Germline-derived CDR1 and CDR2 are SGHTA and FQGNSA. DNA of the CDR3: TGTGCCAGCAGACCCGTGCAGGGTGGTACGCAGTATTTT. It yields the protein CASRPVQGGTQYF.

The table lists this clonotype with a few counts. Possible read error: a much larger clone is one base away. The gene calls are TRBV6-6 and TRBJ2-6; D unresolved. Germline CDR1 is MNHNY and CDR2 is SVGAGI (reference sequence). This CDR3 is built from 12 residues. In nucleotides, the CDR3 is TGTGCCAGCTTTGGTGGGGTCAACGTCCTGACTTTC. It is translated as CASFGGVNVLTF.

The V and J genes are TRBV20-1 and TRBJ2-2; possible D gene TRBD1, 5 bases. The germline V and J ends were trimmed by 6 bases and 8 bases, with 13 bases remaining between them. The CDR3 runs to 12 residues. CDR1 is DFQATT, CDR2 SNEGSKA, per germline (reference sequence). The CDR3 nucleotides are TGCAGTGCGACCGAAGGGGCTGGGGAGCTGTTTTTT. Its protein is CSATEGAGELFF.

With respect to this clonotype: This may be a read error, as it is one base from a much larger clone. V is TRBV7-3 and J is TRBJ2-5; D uncertain. Looked up from germline, CDR1 is SGHTA and CDR2 is FQGTGA. The CDR3 has 12 residues. CDR3: CVSSLVWETQYF. The CDR3 DNA reads TGTGTCAGCAGCTTAGTTTGGGAGACCCAGTACTTC.

This clonotype has at least ten counts. The genes are TRBV9 and TRBJ2-1; 7 bases fit TRBD1. Germline CDR1 reads SGDLS; CDR2 reads YYNGEE. The V segment lost 2 bases and the J segment 4 bases; nucleotides outside the gene matches: 6. The CDR3 sequence is 15 residues long. The CDR3 region has the DNA TGTGCCAGCAGCGTGTCCGGGACAGCATACAATGAGCAGTTCTTC. Encoded protein: CASSVSGTAYNEQFF.

The chain has TRBV28 and TRBJ2-7; no firm D call. The CDR3 has 12 residues. CDR1 and CDR2 (germline): MDHEN, SYDVKM. V gave up 8 bases and J gave up 6 bases, with 14 bases separating them. Here the CDR3 reads CASSSVQPEQYV. CDR3 sequence (DNA): TGTGCCAGCTCGTCAGTTCAACCCGAGCAGTACGTC.

At least ten counts were recorded for this clonotype. V usage is TRBV20-1 and J usage is TRBJ1-2; 8 bases are a match to TRBD1. The CDR3 is 13 amino acids. Losses at the gene ends were 4 bases for V and 6 bases for J; bases not matched to a gene: 7. Germline V CDR1 and CDR2: DFQATT, SNEGSKA (reference sequence). The CDR3 loop reads CSAMTGAGDGYTF. The CDR3 DNA reads as TGCAGTGCTATGACAGGGGCGGGCGATGGCTACACCTTC.

On this clonotype: This may stem from a read error, because a much larger clone lies one nucleotide away. The chain uses TRBV5-5 and TRBJ2-2; D is tentatively TRBD1 or TRBD2 (5 bases each). CDR1 SGHKS and CDR2 YYEKEE come from the germline V gene (reference sequence). This CDR3 spans 14 amino acids. The CDR3 loop reads CATSLGDRTGELFF. The CDR3 DNA reads TGTGCCACCAGCTTGGGGGATCGCACCGGGGAGCTGTTTTTT.

This clonotype was counted many times. This chain links TRBV27 with TRBJ2-7; D may be TRBD1 or TRBD2 (5 bases each). CDR1 and CDR2 from the germline V gene are MNHEY and SMNVEV (reference sequence). The CDR3 contains 16 residues. The ends were cut back, 3 bases at V and 2 bases at J, with 17 bases in the middle. The CDR3 nucleotides are TGTGCCAGCAGTTTCAGGGCATTGGACTTTACCTACGAGCAGTACTTC. This translates into CASSFRALDFTYEQYF.